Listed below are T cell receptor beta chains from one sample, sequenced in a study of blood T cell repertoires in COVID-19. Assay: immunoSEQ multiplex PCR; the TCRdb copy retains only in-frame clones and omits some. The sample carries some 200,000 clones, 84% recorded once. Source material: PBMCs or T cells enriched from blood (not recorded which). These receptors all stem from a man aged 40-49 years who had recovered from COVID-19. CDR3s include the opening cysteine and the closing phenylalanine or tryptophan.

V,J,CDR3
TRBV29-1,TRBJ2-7,CSVVTGTPREQYF
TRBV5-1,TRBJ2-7,CASRTTGDYEQYF
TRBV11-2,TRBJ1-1,CASSFGQGSTEAFF
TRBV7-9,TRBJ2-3,CASSLAQRGDADTQYF
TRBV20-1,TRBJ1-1,CSASLETGIRNTEAFF
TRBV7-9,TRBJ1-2,CASSSGQDYGYTF
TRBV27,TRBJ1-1,CASSLSLGQGRNTEAFF
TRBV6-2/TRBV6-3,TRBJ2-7,CASSKLRLAPDYEQYF
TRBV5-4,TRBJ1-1,CASSWGQMDTEAFF
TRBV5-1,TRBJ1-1,CASSFSGTGRTEAFF
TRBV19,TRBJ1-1,CASSIVRPRGTEAFF
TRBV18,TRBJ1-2,CASSPRQGVDYGYTF
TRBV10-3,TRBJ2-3,CAIKAAGSPYTDTQYF
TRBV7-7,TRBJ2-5,CASSPRPRPQETQYF
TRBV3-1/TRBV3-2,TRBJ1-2,CASSHLNYGYTF
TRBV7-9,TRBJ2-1,CASSLVAGVSEQFF
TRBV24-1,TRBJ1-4,CATSDGGTEKTNEKLFF
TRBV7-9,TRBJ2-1,CASSLATGGYEQFF
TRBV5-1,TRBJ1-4,CASKRQGGPNEKLFF
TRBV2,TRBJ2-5,CASSRGQETQYF
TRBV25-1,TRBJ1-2,CASSEKGHGGHYGYTF
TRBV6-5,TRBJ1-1,CASSRQGLEAFF
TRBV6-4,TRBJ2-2,CASRQDWNAGELFF
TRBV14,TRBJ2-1,CASSQAPSKQFF